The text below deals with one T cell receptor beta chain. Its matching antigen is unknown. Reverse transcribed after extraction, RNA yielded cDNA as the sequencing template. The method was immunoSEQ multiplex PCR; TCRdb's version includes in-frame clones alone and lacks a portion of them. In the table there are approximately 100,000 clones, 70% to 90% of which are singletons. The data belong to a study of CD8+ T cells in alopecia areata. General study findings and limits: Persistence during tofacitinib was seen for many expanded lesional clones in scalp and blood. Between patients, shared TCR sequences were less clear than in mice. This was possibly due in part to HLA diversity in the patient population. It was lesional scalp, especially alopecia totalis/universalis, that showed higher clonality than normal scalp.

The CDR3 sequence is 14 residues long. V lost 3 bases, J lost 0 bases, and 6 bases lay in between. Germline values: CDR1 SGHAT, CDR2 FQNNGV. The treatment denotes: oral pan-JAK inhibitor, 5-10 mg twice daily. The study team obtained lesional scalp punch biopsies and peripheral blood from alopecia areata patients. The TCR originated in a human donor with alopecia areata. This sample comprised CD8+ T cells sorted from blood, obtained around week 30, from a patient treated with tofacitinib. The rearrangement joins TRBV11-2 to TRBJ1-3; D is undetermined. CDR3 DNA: TGTGCCAGCAGCTTTGAGGGCTCTGGAAACACCATATATTTT. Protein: CASSFEGSGNTIYF.